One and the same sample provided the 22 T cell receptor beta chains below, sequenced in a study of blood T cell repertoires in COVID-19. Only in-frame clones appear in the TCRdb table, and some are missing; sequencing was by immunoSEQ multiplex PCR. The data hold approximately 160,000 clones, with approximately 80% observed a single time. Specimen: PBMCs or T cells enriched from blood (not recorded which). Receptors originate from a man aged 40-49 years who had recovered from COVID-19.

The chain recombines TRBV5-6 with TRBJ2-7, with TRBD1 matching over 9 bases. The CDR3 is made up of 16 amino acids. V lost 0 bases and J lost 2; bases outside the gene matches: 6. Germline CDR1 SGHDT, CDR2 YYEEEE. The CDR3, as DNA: TGTGCCAGCAGCTTGGCCCTACAGGGGGCAGCCTACGAGCAGTACGTC. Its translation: CASSLALQGAAYEQYV.

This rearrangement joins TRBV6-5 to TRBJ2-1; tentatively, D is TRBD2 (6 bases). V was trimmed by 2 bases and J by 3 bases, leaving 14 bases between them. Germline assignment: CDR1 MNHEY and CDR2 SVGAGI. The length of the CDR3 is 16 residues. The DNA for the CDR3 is TGTGCCAGCAGTTACAACCGGGACTGGGGCTACAATGAGCAGTTCTTC. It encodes CASSYNRDWGYNEQFF.

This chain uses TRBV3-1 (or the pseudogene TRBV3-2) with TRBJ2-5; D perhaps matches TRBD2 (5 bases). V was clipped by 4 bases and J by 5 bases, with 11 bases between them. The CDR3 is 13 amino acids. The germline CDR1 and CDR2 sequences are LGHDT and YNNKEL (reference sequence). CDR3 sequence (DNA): TGTGCCAGCAGCCGAAGCGGTAAGGAGACCCAGTACTTC. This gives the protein CASSRSGKETQYF.

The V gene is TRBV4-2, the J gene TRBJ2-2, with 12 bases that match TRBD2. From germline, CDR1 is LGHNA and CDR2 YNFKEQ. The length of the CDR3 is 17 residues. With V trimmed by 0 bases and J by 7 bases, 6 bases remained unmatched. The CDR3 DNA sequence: TGTGCCAGCAGCCAAGATCTAGCGGGGGGGCGGAACGGGGAGCTGTTTTTT. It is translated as CASSQDLAGGRNGELFF.

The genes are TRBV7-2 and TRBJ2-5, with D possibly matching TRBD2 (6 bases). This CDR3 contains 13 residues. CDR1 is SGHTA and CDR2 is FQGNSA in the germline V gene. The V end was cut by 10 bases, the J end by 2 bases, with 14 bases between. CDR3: CATSGGNQETQYF. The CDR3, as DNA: TGTGCCACCTCTGGCGGGAATCAAGAGACCCAGTACTTC.

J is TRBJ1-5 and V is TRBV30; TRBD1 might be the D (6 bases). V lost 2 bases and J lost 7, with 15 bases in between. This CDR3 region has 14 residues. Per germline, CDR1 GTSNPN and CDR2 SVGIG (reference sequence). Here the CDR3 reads CAWSREGGRQPQHF. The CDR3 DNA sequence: TGTGCCTGGAGTAGGGAGGGGGGAAGGCAGCCCCAGCATTTT.

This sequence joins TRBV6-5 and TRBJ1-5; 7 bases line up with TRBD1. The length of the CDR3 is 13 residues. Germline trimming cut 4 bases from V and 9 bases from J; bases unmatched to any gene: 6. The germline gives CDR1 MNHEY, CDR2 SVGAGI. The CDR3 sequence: CASSLDRAWPQHF. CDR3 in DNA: TGTGCCAGCAGTTTAGACAGGGCTTGGCCCCAGCATTTT.

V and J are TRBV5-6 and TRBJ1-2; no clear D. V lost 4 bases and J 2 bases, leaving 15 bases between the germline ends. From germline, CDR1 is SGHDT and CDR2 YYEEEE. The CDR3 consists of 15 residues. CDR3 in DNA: TGTGCCAGCAGCCCTTATACGGCGGGGAACTATGGCTACACCTTC. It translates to CASSPYTAGNYGYTF.

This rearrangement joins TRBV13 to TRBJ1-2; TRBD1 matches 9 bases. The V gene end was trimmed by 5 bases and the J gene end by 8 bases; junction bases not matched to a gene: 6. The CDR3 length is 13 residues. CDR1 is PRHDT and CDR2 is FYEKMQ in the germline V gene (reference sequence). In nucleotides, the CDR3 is TGTGCCAGCAGCAGACAGGGGGAGGGAGGCTACACCTTC. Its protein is CASSRQGEGGYTF.

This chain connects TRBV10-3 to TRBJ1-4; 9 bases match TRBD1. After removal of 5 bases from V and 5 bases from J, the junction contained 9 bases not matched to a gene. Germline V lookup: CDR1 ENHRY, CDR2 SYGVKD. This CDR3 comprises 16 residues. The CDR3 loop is CAISQILGQGNEKLFF. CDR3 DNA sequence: TGTGCCATCAGTCAAATCTTGGGACAGGGAAATGAAAAACTGTTTTTT.

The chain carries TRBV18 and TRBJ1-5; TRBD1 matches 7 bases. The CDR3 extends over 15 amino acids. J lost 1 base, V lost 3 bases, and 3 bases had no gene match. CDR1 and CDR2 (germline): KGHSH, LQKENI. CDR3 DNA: TGTGCCAGCTCACCTTTGACAGGGAGCAATCAGCCCCAGCATTTT. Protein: CASSPLTGSNQPQHF.

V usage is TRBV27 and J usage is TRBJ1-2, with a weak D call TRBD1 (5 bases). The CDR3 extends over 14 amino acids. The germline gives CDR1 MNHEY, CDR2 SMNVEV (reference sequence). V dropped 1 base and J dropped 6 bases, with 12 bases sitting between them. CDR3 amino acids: CASSLYAGMDGYTF. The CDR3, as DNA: TGTGCCAGCAGTTTATACGCAGGGATGGATGGCTACACCTTC.

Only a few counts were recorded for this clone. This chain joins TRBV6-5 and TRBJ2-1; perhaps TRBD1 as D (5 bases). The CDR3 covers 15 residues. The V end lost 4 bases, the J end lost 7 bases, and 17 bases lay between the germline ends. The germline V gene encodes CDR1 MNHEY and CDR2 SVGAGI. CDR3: CASSFIVVGQNEQFF. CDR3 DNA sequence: TGTGCCAGCAGTTTTATCGTCGTGGGGCAAAATGAGCAGTTCTTC.

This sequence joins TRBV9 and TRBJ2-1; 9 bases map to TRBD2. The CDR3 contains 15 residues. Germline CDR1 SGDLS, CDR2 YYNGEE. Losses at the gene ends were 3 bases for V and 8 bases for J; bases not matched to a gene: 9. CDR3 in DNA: TGTGCCAGCAGCGAGAGCGGGGGGCTGGCGCATGAGCAGTTCTTC. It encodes CASSESGGLAHEQFF.

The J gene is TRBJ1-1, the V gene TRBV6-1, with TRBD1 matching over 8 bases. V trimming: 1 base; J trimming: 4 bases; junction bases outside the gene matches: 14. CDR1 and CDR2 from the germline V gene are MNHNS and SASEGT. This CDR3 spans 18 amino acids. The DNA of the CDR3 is TGTGCCAGCAGTGAAGGGGGTGCTGGGGGGACAGGAGGCACTGAAGCTTTCTTT. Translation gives CASSEGGAGGTGGTEAFF.

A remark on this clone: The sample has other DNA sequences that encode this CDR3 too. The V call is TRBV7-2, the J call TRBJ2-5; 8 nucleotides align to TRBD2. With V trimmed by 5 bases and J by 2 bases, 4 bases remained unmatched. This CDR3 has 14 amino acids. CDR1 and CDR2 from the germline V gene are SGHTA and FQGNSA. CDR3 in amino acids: CASSPAGEQETQYF. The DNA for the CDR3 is TGTGCCAGCAGCCCAGCGGGGGAACAAGAGACCCAGTACTTC.

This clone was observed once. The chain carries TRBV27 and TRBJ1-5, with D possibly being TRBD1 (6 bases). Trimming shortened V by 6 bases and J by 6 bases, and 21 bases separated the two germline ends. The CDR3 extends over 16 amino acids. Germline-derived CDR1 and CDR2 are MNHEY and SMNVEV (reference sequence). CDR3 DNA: TGTGCCAGCAGGAGGGGGGGGATGGGATCGGTTCAGCCCCAGCATTTT. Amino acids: CASRRGGMGSVQPQHF.

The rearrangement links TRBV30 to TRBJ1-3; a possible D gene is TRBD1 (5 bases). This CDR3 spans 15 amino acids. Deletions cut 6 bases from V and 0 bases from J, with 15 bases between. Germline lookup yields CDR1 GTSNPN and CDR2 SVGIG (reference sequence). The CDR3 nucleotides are TGTGCCTGCCTCTACGGACACCTCTCTGGAAACACCATATATTTT. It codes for CACLYGHLSGNTIYF.

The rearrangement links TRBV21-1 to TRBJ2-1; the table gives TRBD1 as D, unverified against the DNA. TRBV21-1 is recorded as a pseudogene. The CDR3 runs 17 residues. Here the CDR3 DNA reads TGTGCCAGCAGCAAAGAGAATGGGGACAGGGGTTACAATGAGCAGTTCTTC. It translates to CASSKENGDRGYNEQFF.

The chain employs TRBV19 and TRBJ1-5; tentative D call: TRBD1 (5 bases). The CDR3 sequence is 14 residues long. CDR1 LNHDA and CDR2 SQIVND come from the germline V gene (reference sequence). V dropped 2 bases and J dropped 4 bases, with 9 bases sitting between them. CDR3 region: CASSIRGGNQPQHF. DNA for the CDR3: TGTGCCAGTAGTATACGGGGGGGGAATCAGCCCCAGCATTTT.

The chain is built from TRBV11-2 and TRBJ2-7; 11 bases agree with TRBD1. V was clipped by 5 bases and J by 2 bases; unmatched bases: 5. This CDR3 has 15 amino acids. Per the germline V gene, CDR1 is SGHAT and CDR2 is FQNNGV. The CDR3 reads CASSLGQGVAYEQYF. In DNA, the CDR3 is TGTGCCAGCAGCCTGGGACAGGGGGTCGCCTACGAGCAGTACTTC.

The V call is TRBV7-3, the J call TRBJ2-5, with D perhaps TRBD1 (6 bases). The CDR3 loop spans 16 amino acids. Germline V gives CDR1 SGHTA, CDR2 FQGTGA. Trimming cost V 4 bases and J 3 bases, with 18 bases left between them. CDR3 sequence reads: CASSSLGHRTEETQYF. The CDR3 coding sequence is TGTGCCAGCAGCTCTTTGGGCCACCGGACAGAAGAGACCCAGTACTTC.